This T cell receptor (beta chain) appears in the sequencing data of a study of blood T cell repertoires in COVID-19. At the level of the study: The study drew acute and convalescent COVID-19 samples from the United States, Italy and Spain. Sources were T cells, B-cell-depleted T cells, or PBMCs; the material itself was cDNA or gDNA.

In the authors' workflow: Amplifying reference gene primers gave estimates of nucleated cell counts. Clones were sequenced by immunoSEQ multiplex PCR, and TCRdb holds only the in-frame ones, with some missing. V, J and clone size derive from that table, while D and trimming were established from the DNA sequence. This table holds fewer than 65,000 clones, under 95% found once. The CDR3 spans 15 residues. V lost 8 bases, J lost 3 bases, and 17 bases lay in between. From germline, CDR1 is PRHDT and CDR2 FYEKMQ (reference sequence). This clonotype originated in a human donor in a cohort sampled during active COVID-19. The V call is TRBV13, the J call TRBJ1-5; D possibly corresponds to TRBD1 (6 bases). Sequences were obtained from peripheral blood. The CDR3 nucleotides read TGTGCCAGCCCCATTCGGACAGACCACAATCAGCCCCAGCATTTT. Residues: CASPIRTDHNQPQHF.